This T cell receptor beta chain was sequenced during a study of HIV-infected children after antiretroviral therapy interruption. About the research overall: Recorded EBV and CMV exposure existed for most children. In continuous treatment, analyzed samples were from weeks 0, 48 and 150.

A 3' RACE protocol on RNA, with unique molecular identifiers, produced the TCR library. TCRdb processed the 3' RACE reads anew with MiXCR; each CDR3 protein has one entry. This table has fewer than 50,000 distinct CDR3 sequences, around 4.5% appearing once. Stated treatment: PENTA 11 planned treatment interruption arm or continuous ART arm. This clonotype showed up many times. The clonotype comes from a pool of human donors with HIV. The sequenced sample was CD45RA+ CD4+ T cells from PBMCs, pooled from several time points, obtained from a donor given antiretroviral therapy, either interrupted or continuous. Subset reported: naive CD4+ CD45RA+ CD45RO- T cells.

CDR3 in amino acids: CASSLVGGGDVGELFF. The CDR3 DNA follows: TGTGCCAGCAGCTTAGTGGGAGGAGGGGATGTCGGGGAGCTGTTTTTT. The rearrangement links TRBV7-8 to TRBJ2-2; D possibly corresponds to TRBD2 (6 bases). Germline loops: CDR1 SGHVS, CDR2 FQNEAQ. The CDR3 sequence is 16 residues long. Trimming took 1 base from V and 7 from J, leaving 16 bases between them.